These T cell receptor beta chains were read from a single sample in a study of T cell repertoires in cytomegalovirus infection. TCRdb independently ran MiXCR on the reads; one entry per CDR3 protein. The repertoire has 150,000 to 160,000 distinct CDR3 sequences, less than 25% of them found once; the top ten carry roughly 9.8%. The sequenced sample consisted of PBMCs. All receptors derive from a human donor in good health (CMV status not recorded). Some clones in this sample may be carry-over from other donors' samples. The CDR3 runs from the conserved cysteine through the conserved F or W. The order of the fields is clone size, J gene, V gene, D gene, CDR3 protein, CDR3 DNA. The D gene is left open where the match is weak. Clone size is given for some rows only: seen once, a few or many times, or a class if the clone is expanded.

>-|TRBJ1-1|TRBV12-3/TRBV12-4|-
CASSRPRGGTEAFF
TGTGCCAGCAGCCGCCCCCGGGGAGGCACTGAAGCTTTCTTT
>few|TRBJ2-3|TRBV23-1|TRBD2
CASRGQFGKSGLAGCTDTQYF
TGCGCCAGCAGGGGGCAGTTTGGAAAATCGGGACTAGCGGGATGCACAGATACGCAGTATTTT
>-|TRBJ2-1|TRBV7-3|-
CASSLGGGSSDNEQFF
TGTGCCAGCAGCTTAGGAGGGGGGAGCTCCGACAATGAGCAGTTCTTC
>-|TRBJ1-2|TRBV6-5|-
CASRQGTHSSYTF
TGTGCCAGCAGGCAGGGGACCCATTCGAGCTACACCTTC
>-|TRBJ2-5|TRBV25-1|-
CASSELDSSGKTQYF
TGTGCCAGCAGTGAATTGGACAGTTCGGGAAAGACCCAGTACTTC
>many|TRBJ2-7|TRBV7-2|-
CASSLGRGQYF
TGTGCCAGCAGCTTAGGACGGGGGCAGTACTTC
>-|TRBJ2-5|TRBV28|TRBD2
CASSSPPLAEETQYF
TGTGCCAGCAGCTCTCCTCCTCTAGCGGAAGAGACCCAGTACTTC
>-|TRBJ1-1|TRBV10-3|TRBD1
CAISGAGQGRTEAFF
TGTGCCATCAGTGGGGCTGGACAGGGGAGGACTGAAGCTTTCTTT
>-|TRBJ1-2|TRBV7-9|-
CASSLGQAGGYTF
TGTGCCAGCAGCTTAGGCCAGGCCGGTGGCTACACCTTC
>-|TRBJ1-4|TRBV28|-
CTSSFRGGEKLFF
TGTACCAGCAGTTTCAGAGGGGGGGAAAAACTGTTTTTT
>-|TRBJ2-7|TRBV5-6|-
CASSPLKAATLYEQYF
TGTGCCAGCAGCCCCCTTAAGGCAGCGACCCTTTACGAGCAGTACTTC
>many|TRBJ2-4|TRBV7-8|-
CASSLAGTQMEYF
TGTGCCAGCAGCTTAGCTGGGACTCAAATGGAGTACTTC
>once|TRBJ2-3|TRBV3-1|-
CASRHRQGPDTQYF
TGTGCCAGCAGACACCGTCAGGGACCAGATACGCAGTATTTT
>few|TRBJ1-6|TRBV6-5|-
CASSLDGYNSPLHF
TGTGCCAGCAGTTTAGACGGATATAATTCACCCCTCCACTTT
>-|TRBJ2-1|TRBV11-2|-
CASSGIKGGVYNEQFF
TGTGCCAGCAGCGGGATTAAGGGGGGGGTGTACAATGAGCAGTTCTTC
>few|TRBJ2-7|TRBV7-2|TRBD2
CASSPTHASGTYEQYF
TGTGCCAGCAGCCCTACTCACGCTAGCGGGACCTACGAGCAGTACTTC
>-|TRBJ2-5|TRBV14|-
CASSQDGAIDLYQETQYF
TGTGCCAGCAGCCAAGATGGCGCCATAGACCTGTACCAAGAGACCCAGTACTTC
>many|TRBJ1-4|TRBV7-8|TRBD1
CASSQTGVREKLFF
TGTGCCAGCAGCCAGACAGGGGTCCGCGAAAAACTGTTTTTT
>few|TRBJ2-1|TRBV28|-
CASSLSGGGVRSLNEQFF
TGTGCCAGCAGTTTATCCGGGGGCGGGGTTCGATCCCTCAATGAGCAGTTCTTC
>few|TRBJ1-4|TRBV12-3/TRBV12-4|-
CASSRGPTTNEKLFF
TGTGCCAGCAGTCGTGGACCGACAACTAATGAAAAACTGTTTTTT
>-|TRBJ2-1|TRBV6-2/TRBV6-3|TRBD2
CASSYVGLAGRRSNEQFF
TGTGCCAGCAGTTACGTCGGACTAGCGGGCCGGCGGTCCAATGAGCAGTTCTTC
>many|TRBJ2-4|TRBV7-9|TRBD1
CASSPTGGVQYF
TGTGCCAGCAGCCCGACAGGGGGCGTTCAGTACTTC
>-|TRBJ1-1|TRBV19|-
CASSLGITNTEAFF
TGTGCCAGTAGTTTAGGGATTACTAACACTGAAGCTTTCTTT
>-|TRBJ2-1|TRBV28|TRBD1
CASSYRANRGNEQFF
TGTGCCAGCAGTTACCGTGCGAACAGGGGGAATGAGCAGTTCTTC
>many|TRBJ2-3|TRBV11-3|TRBD1
CASSPGTGVTDTQYF
TGTGCCAGCAGCCCCGGGACAGGAGTCACAGATACGCAGTATTTT
>-|TRBJ2-7|TRBV18|-
CASSPDDWEQYF
TGTGCCAGCTCACCGGACGACTGGGAGCAGTACTTC
>few|TRBJ2-3|TRBV20-1|TRBD2
CSARDTQLAGTHTDTQYF
TGCAGTGCTAGAGATACCCAACTAGCGGGGACACACACAGATACGCAGTATTTT
>-|TRBJ2-4|TRBV6-5|-
CASSLSPAKNIQYF
TGTGCCAGCAGTCTTTCTCCAGCCAAAAACATTCAGTACTTC
>many|TRBJ2-7|TRBV28|TRBD2
CASKPRQGLALAGASYEQYF
TGTGCCAGCAAACCACGACAGGGCCTAGCACTAGCGGGAGCCTCCTACGAGCAGTACTTC
>many|TRBJ2-1|TRBV28|-
CASLNAADFYNEQFF
TGTGCCAGCTTGAACGCGGCGGATTTTTACAATGAGCAGTTCTTC
>many|TRBJ1-5|TRBV7-2|TRBD1
CASSLARTGGQPQHF
TGTGCCAGCAGCTTAGCGCGGACAGGGGGTCAGCCCCAGCATTTT
>few|TRBJ2-3|TRBV5-4|-
CASSFGSLTSTDTQYF
TGTGCCAGCAGCTTCGGCAGCCTTACTAGCACAGATACGCAGTATTTT
>many|TRBJ1-3|TRBV6-2/TRBV6-3|-
CASHALASGNTIYF
TGTGCCAGCCATGCCCTGGCCTCTGGAAACACCATATATTTT
>-|TRBJ2-1|TRBV7-3|-
CASSSGRNNEQFF
TGTGCCAGCAGCTCCGGACGAAACAATGAGCAGTTCTTC
>few|TRBJ2-2|TRBV28|-
CASSKRGRGTGELFF
TGTGCCAGCAGCAAGCGTGGCCGGGGAACCGGGGAGCTGTTTTTT
>many|TRBJ2-7|TRBV7-2|-
CASSLRRAYEQYF
TGTGCCAGCAGCTTAAGGAGGGCCTACGAGCAGTACTTC
>-|TRBJ2-3|TRBV29-1|-
CSVEGGRRDTQYF
TGCAGCGTTGAAGGGGGGCGCCGAGATACGCAGTATTTT
>few|TRBJ1-6|TRBV5-6|-
CARLPASPLHF
TGTGCCAGATTACCTGCTTCACCCCTCCACTTT
>many|TRBJ2-2|TRBV5-1|TRBD2
CASSATAGGIAGELFF
TGCGCCAGCAGCGCGACGGCGGGAGGTATCGCCGGGGAGCTGTTTTTT
>few|TRBJ2-1|TRBV19|TRBD1
CASSIGLGDRGYNEQFF
TGTGCCAGTAGTATTGGGCTGGGGGACAGGGGATACAATGAGCAGTTCTTC
>-|TRBJ2-7|TRBV2|-
CASSEIWGDYEQYF
TGTGCCAGCAGTGAAATTTGGGGGGACTACGAGCAGTACTTC
>-|TRBJ2-5|TRBV2|-
CASSVGATLRFETQYF
TGTGCCAGCAGTGTAGGGGCGACCCTCAGGTTCGAGACCCAGTACTTC